This TCR beta chain emerged from a study of primary melanoma T cells and metastatic recurrence (TCRdb year 2020). Background on the whole study: The cohort was made up of around 200 primary melanomas of stage T2 to T4, with thickness greater than 1 mm. The study examined whether T-cell fraction and T-cell repertoire clonality in primary melanoma tumors predicted patient outcome. Progression-free survival was the clinical outcome compared against the T-cell fraction measured by TCR beta sequencing. Histopathological grading of tumor-infiltrating lymphocytes was compared with the T-cell fraction derived from sequencing. Broader findings and caveats from the paper: An effective T-cell-mediated antitumor response in primary melanoma was framed by the authors only as a suggestion, not a demonstrated mechanism. Adding T-cell fraction to tumor thickness reportedly improved progression-free survival prediction more than adding any other histopathological variable. A T-cell fraction greater than 20% appeared to be protective whatever the ulceration status, mitotic rate or nodal disease. Tumor T-cell fraction was reported to predict progression-free survival independently of thickness, ulceration, mitotic rate and age.

The primary melanoma of each patient had been surgically resected and was considered potentially curable but at risk of metastatic recurrence. Library preparation was by the immunoSEQ multiplex PCR assay. Primary melanoma tumor tissue underwent high-throughput sequencing of the T-cell receptor beta chain. Per the source publication's procedure: Repertoire analyses included TCRB CDR3 sharing between samples and the distribution of insertions and deletions. A gradient-boosted model ranked the predictive value of the T-cell fraction against histopathological variables. TCRdb took over this immuneACCESS table, retaining in-frame rearrangements with V and J assigned. Such tables are incomplete; in checked studies, under half of the missing clones stem from an unresolved V gene, and the remainder is unexplained. The V and J calls and clone size are taken from that table; D and trimming were inferred from the DNA. Across this sample there are about 200 clones, with 79% seen only once. About 40% of the sample is taken by the ten largest.

As to this clone: The target of this receptor is not known. Within one base of it there is no much larger clone, and no base qualities were kept.

Between the V and J ends, shortened by 8 bases and 8 bases respectively, the junction contains 25 bases. Including the terminal cysteine and phenylalanine, the CDR3 comprises 16 residues. The only DNA kept is the CDR3, 48 bases in frame from the first base. The germline V gene yields SGHNT for CDR1 and YENEEA for CDR2. The V and J genes are TRBV11-3 and TRBJ2-1; the D gene is perhaps TRBD2, on 7 matching bases. This clonotype was sampled from a human donor with melanoma. The sequencing input was melanoma tumor tissue. The CDR3 in this case is CASLPLRGGGPDEQFF. The DNA reads TGTGCCAGCCTTCCGTTGAGGGGAGGGGGTCCGGATGAGCAGTTCTTC.